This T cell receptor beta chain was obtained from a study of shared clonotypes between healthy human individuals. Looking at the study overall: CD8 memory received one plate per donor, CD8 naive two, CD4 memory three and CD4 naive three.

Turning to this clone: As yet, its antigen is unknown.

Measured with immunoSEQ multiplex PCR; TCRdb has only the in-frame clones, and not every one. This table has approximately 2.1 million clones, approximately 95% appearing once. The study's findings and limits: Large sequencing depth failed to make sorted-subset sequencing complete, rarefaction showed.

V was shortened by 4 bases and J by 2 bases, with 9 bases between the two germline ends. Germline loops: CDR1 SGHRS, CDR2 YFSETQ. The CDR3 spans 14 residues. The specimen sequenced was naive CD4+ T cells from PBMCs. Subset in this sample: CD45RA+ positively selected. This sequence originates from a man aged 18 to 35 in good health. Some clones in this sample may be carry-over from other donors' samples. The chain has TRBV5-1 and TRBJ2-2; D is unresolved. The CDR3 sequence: CASSPMGNTGELFF. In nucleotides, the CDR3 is TGCGCCAGCAGCCCGATGGGAAACACCGGGGAGCTGTTTTTT.